Described below is a single TCR beta chain sequence and its context. Its antigen is still unknown. The read finishes 3 residues shy of the CDR3 end, and the germline J gene is used to complete it. This entry belongs to a study of T cells in women clearing cervical HPV infection. Study at large: Only a few women had HLA typing results available. Study-level findings and limits: TRBV6-7 abundance was lower in cases than controls (around 0.11% versus 0.15%). Repertoire richness, not evenness, was significantly elevated in CIN3+ cases versus controls.

The table came from immunoSEQ multiplex PCR; TCRdb's copy has only in-frame clones and leaves some out. This sample's clone table lists tens of thousands of clones. With 6 bases removed from V and 0 bases from J, the gap between germline ends came to 12 bases. Germline V CDR1 and CDR2: DFQATT, SNEGSKA (reference sequence). This CDR3 is 14 amino acids long. The chain recombines TRBV20-1 with TRBJ2-1; D is ambiguous. This TCR was recovered from a woman aged 18-69 years with a cervical HPV16 infection that either progressed to CIN3+ or cleared (not recorded which). The sequenced sample was blood buffy coat. CDR3 in amino acids: CSASDSYSYNEQFF. CDR3 DNA (partial): TGCAGTGCGTCCGACTCCTACTCCTACAATGAG.